Below are 11 T cell receptor beta chains sequenced from a single sample in a study of Graves' ophthalmopathy and Graves' hyperthyroidism (dated by TCRdb to 2017 to 2018). Sequencing relied on an Illumina HiSeq 2000. TCR beta CDR3 regions were amplified from RNA transcripts for repertoire sequencing. A first-round RT-PCR used HTBI primers with the Qiagen OneStep RT-PCR kit, followed by a second-round multiplex PCR, size selection and purification. Using fastp trimming at Q25 and MiXCR clonotype assembly, TCRdb reanalyzed the public sequencing data and kept in-frame beta chains. Records with the same CDR3 protein are collapsed into one entry carrying the most frequent genes and DNA. Within this sample are more than 15,000 distinct CDR3 sequences, with 46% of them counted one time only. The biggest ten clones account for around 25% of the sample. The sample taken for sequencing was peripheral blood. All receptors come from a woman aged 40 to 55 with stable Graves' hyperthyroidism. Donor details come from another sample of the same person, matched by shared clones.

This clonotype came up once. A read error may produce the germline difference seen at one junction end. J is TRBJ2-1 and V is TRBV10-3, with TRBD2 matching over 10 bases. CDR1 is ENHRY, CDR2 SYGVKD, per germline. This CDR3 region has 15 residues. The CDR3 loop is CANSYPSGSWNEQFF. As DNA, the CDR3 is TGTGCCAACAGTTACCCTAGCGGGAGTTGGAATGAGCAGTTCTTC.

V and J are TRBV6-6 and TRBJ2-7; D assignment may be TRBD1 or TRBD2 (6 bases each). The V and J ends lost 0 bases and 4 bases respectively, with 19 bases between them. The CDR3 contains 17 residues. Germline CDR1 MNHNY, CDR2 SVGAGI (reference sequence). This CDR3 is CASSYSISSQGGYEQYF. The DNA for the CDR3 is TGTGCCAGCAGTTACTCGATATCTTCACAGGGAGGATACGAGCAGTACTTC.

The genes are TRBV7-2 and TRBJ2-3; TRBD1 aligns across 7 bases. The DNA end favors TRBJ1-5, so the J call may be wrong. The CDR3 spans 12 residues. CDR1 is SGHTA and CDR2 is FQGNSA in the germline V gene. DNA for the CDR3: TGTGCCAGCAGCTTGGGGACAGATACCCAGCATTTT. It translates to CASSLGTDTQHF.

Relative to its sample, this clonotype is medium-sized. The chain has TRBV7-9 and TRBJ2-3; D ambiguous. CDR3 size: 12 residues. Trimming stripped 8 bases from V and 6 bases from J, with 12 bases between. CDR1 and CDR2 (germline): SEHNR, FQNEAQ (reference sequence). In DNA, the CDR3 is TGTGCCAGCCTATTAGCCGGGGATACGCAGTATTTT. This codes for CASLLAGDTQYF.

In its sample, this clonotype was seen a few times. A read error is possible here, since a much larger clone lies one base away. In this CDR3 the conserved last residue, phenylalanine or tryptophan, is missing, so a read error is likely. The chain links TRBV7-3 to TRBJ2-3, with D possibly TRBD2 on 5 matching bases. Germline V CDR1 and CDR2: SGHTA, FQGTGA. Trimming removed 0 bases from V and 6 bases from J, with 13 bases in between. The CDR3 is 15 amino acids. The CDR3: CASSLTPSRGDTQYC. The CDR3 region has the DNA TGTGCCAGCAGCTTAACCCCCTCCCGGGGTGATACGCAGTATTGT.

In its sample, this clonotype is medium-sized. This chain connects TRBV24-1 to TRBJ1-2; D call uncertain. CDR3 length: 12 amino acids. CDR1 and CDR2 from the germline V gene are KGHDR and SFDVKD. V was cut by 6 bases and J by 3 bases, with 7 bases left in between. The CDR3: CATSTTDYGYTF. In DNA, the CDR3 is TGTGCCACCAGTACTACAGACTATGGCTACACCTTC.

The CDR3: CSAEGAGGSWDEQFF. The CDR3 region has the DNA TGCAGTGCTGAGGGGGCGGGTGGCTCCTGGGATGAGCAGTTCTTC. This chain joins TRBV20-1 and TRBJ2-1; TRBD1 matches at 7 bases. Trimming removed 5 bases from V and 8 bases from J; junction bases left unmatched: 15. CDR3 size: 15 residues. Germline V gene sequence: CDR1 DFQATT, CDR2 SNEGSKA (reference sequence).

This clonotype was observed many times. The chain is built from TRBV29-1 and TRBJ2-5, with a possible D match to TRBD1 (6 bases). The V gene's germline CDR1 is SQVTM and CDR2 ANQGSEA. The CDR3 covers 16 residues. Trimming shortened V by 4 bases and J by 1 base, and 19 bases separated the two germline ends. In DNA, the CDR3 is TGCAGCGTTGTGAGGGACAACTCAGGCGTCCAAGAGACCCAGTACTTC. Its protein is CSVVRDNSGVQETQYF.

The chain is built from TRBV4-3 and TRBJ2-1; 7 bases are a match to TRBD2. This CDR3 spans 13 amino acids. The germline V gene encodes CDR1 LGHNA and CDR2 YSLEER. Unmatched junction bases numbered 6, after V lost 6 bases and J lost 7 bases. CDR3 loop: CASRAASGNEQFF. The CDR3, as DNA: TGCGCCAGCAGGGCCGCTAGCGGAAATGAGCAGTTCTTC.

At least ten counts were recorded for this clonotype. The rearrangement joins TRBV20-1 to TRBJ1-1, with D maybe TRBD1 (6 bases). The CDR3 spans 12 residues. Germline V gives CDR1 DFQATT, CDR2 SNEGSKA (reference sequence). Trimming took off 6 bases at V and 6 bases at J, with 14 bases between the two ends. The CDR3 DNA follows: TGCAGTGCGTCAGGGGAGTTCTCTGAAGCTTTCTTT. It encodes CSASGEFSEAFF.

In this sample, this clonotype turned up once. J is TRBJ2-1 and V is TRBV9, with D possibly TRBD2 on 6 matching bases. Trimming shortened V by 0 bases and J by 3 bases, and 10 bases separated the two germline ends. This CDR3 contains 15 residues. Germline V gene data show CDR1 as SGDLS and CDR2 as YYNGEE. This CDR3 is CASSVGTTNYNEQFF. CDR3 coding DNA: TGTGCCAGCAGCGTAGGGACTACCAACTACAATGAGCAGTTCTTC.